This T cell receptor (beta chain) came from a study of blood T cell repertoires in COVID-19. The CDR3 has 14 amino acids. V was pared by 2 bases and J by 4 bases, with 2 bases of the junction left unmatched. Looked up from germline, CDR1 is KGHSH and CDR2 is LQKENI. Some clones are missing from TCRdb's copy, which holds only in-frame ones; the method was immunoSEQ multiplex PCR. The sample includes about 150,000 clones, 70% to 85% of them seen just once. Sequencing was done on a sample of peripheral blood. The clonotype was recovered from a woman of 80 years or more with acute or convalescent COVID-19. J is TRBJ1-2 and V is TRBV18; 9 positions match TRBD1. The chain's CDR3 is CASSPSQGAYGYTF. The CDR3 DNA is TGTGCCAGCTCACCATCACAGGGGGCCTATGGCTACACCTTC.